This section outlines one TCR beta chain sequence together with its context. TCRdb ran MiXCR on the reads and lists one entry per CDR3 protein. The sample includes some 200,000 distinct CDR3 sequences, roughly 20% seen only once; the top ten take 2.5% to 3%. The data stem from a study of T cell repertoires in cytomegalovirus infection. For the study at large: An indication of both CMV infection and matching HLA type came from public TCR beta signatures.

V dropped 3 bases and J dropped 6; count of bases not matched to a gene: 7. Looked up from germline, CDR1 is SNHLY and CDR2 is FYNNEI. This CDR3 has 14 amino acids. Sequencing input: PBMCs. The receptor's source is a human donor in good health (CMV status not recorded). Some clones in this sample may be carry-over from other donors' samples. The gene calls are TRBV2 and TRBJ2-7; 8 bases are a match to TRBD2. The CDR3 protein is CASSEYSGALEQYF. The CDR3 region has the DNA TGTGCCAGCAGTGAGTATAGCGGGGCCCTCGAGCAGTACTTC.